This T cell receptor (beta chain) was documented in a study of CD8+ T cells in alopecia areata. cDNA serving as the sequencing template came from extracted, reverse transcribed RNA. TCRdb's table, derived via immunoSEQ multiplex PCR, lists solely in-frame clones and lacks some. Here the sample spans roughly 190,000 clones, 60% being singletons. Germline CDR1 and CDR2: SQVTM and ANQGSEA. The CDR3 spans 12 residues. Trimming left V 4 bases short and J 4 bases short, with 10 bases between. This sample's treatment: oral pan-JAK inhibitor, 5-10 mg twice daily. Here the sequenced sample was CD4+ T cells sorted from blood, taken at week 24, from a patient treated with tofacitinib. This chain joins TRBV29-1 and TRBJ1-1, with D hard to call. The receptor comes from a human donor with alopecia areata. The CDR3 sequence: CSVGMAPTEAFF. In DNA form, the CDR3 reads TGCAGCGTTGGGATGGCCCCCACTGAAGCTTTCTTT.